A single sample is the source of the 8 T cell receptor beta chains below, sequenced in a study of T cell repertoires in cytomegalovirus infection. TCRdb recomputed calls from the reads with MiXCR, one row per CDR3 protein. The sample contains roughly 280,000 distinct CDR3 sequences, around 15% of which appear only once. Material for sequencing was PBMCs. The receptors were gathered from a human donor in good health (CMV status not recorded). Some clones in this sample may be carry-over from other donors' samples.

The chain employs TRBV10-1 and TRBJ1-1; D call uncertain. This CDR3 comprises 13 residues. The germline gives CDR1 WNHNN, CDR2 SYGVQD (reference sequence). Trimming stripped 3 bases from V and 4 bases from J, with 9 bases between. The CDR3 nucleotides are TGCGCCAGCAGTGACGGTCTGCCCACTGAAGCTTTCTTT. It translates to CASSDGLPTEAFF.

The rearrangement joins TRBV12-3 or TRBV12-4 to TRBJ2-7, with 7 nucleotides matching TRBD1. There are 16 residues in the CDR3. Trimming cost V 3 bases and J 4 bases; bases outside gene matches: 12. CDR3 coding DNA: TGTGCCAGCAGTTTTGCGTTAAGGACAGGCCCTTACGAGCAGTACTTC. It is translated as CASSFALRTGPYEQYF.

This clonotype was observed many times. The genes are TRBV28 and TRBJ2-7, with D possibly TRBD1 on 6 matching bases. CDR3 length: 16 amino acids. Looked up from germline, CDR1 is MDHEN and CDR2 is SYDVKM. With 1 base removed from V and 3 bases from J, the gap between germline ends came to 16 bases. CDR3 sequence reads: CASSLYGLRGNYEQYF. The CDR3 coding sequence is TGTGCCAGCAGTTTATATGGCCTTAGGGGGAACTACGAGCAGTACTTC.

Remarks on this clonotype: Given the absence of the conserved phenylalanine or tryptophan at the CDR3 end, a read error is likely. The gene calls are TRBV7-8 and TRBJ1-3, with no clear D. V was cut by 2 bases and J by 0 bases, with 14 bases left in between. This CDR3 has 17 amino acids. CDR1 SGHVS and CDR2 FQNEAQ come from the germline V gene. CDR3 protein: CASSLFWEAVSGNTIYL. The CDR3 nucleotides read TGTGCCAGCAGCTTATTCTGGGAAGCAGTCTCTGGAAACACCATATATTTA.

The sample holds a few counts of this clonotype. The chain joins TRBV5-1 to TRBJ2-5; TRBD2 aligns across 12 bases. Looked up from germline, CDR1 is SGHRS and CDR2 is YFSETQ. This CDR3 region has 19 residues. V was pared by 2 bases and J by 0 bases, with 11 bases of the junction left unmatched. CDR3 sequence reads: CASSFNGLAGPNNQETQYF. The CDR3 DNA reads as TGCGCCAGCAGCTTCAATGGACTAGCGGGACCCAACAACCAAGAGACCCAGTACTTC. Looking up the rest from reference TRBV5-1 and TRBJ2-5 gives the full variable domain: KAGVTQTPRYLIKTRGQQVTLSCSPISGHRSVSWYQQTPGQGLQFLFEYFSETQRNKGNFPGRFSGRQFSNSRSEMNVSTLELGDSALYLCASSFNGLAGPNNQETQYFGPGTRLLVL.

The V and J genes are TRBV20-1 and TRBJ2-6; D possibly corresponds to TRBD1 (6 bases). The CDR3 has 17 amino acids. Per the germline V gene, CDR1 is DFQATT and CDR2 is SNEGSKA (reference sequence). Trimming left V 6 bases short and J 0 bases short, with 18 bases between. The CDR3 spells CSATGTIINSGANVLTF. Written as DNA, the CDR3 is TGCAGTGCCACTGGGACAATTATAAACTCTGGGGCCAACGTCCTGACTTTC.

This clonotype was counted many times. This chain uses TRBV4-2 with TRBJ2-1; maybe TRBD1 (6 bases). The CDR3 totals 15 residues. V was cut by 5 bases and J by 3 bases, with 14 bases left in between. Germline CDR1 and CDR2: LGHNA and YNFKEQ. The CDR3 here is CASSTPDRNYNEQFF. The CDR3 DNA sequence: TGTGCCAGCAGCACACCCGACAGGAACTACAATGAGCAGTTCTTC.

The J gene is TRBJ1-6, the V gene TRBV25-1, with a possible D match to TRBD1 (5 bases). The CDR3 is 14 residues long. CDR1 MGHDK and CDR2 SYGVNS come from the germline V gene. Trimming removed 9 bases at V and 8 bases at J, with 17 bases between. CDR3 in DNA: TGTGCCAGTAAACCGTGGGGGGATGATTCACCCCTCCACTTT. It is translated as CASKPWGDDSPLHF.